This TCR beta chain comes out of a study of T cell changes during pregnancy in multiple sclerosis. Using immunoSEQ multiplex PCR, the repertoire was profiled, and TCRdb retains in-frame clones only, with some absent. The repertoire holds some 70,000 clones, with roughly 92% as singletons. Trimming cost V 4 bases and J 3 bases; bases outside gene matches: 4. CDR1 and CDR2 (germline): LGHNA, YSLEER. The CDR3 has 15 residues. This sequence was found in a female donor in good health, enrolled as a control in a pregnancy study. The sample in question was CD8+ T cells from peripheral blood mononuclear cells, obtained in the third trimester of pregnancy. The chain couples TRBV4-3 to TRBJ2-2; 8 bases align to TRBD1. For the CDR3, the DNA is TGCGCCAGCAGCCCGGACAGGGCGGACACCGGGGAGCTGTTTTTT. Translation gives CASSPDRADTGELFF.